Below are 11 T cell receptor beta chains sequenced from a single sample in a study of blood T cell repertoires in COVID-19. The method was immunoSEQ multiplex PCR; TCRdb's version includes in-frame clones alone and lacks a portion of them. The table lists roughly 150,000 clones, roughly 83% of them singletons. The specimen was PBMCs or T cells enriched from blood (not recorded which). The receptors were sampled from a man between 65 and 85 years old who had been exposed to COVID-19.

The rearrangement joins TRBV7-3 to TRBJ2-1, with 11 nucleotides matching TRBD2. The CDR3 extends over 15 amino acids. CDR1 SGHTA and CDR2 FQGTGA come from the germline V gene. V dropped 6 bases and J dropped 9; count of bases not matched to a gene: 10. The CDR3 sequence is CASSLMSSGGTEQFF. The DNA of the CDR3 is TGTGCCAGCAGTCTCATGTCTAGCGGGGGGACTGAGCAGTTCTTC.

J is TRBJ1-1 and V is TRBV5-4; possible D gene TRBD1, 6 bases. The CDR3 extends over 16 amino acids. The germline CDR1 and CDR2 sequences are SGHNT and YYREEE (reference sequence). V gave up 3 bases and J gave up 0 bases, with 15 bases separating them. DNA for the CDR3: TGTGCCAGCAGCTATCAACGACAGGAACTGAACACTGAAGCTTTCTTT. Protein sequence: CASSYQRQELNTEAFF.

The V call is TRBV19, the J call TRBJ2-5; 8 nucleotides agree with TRBD2. Germline V gene data show CDR1 as LNHDA and CDR2 as SQIVND (reference sequence). V was clipped by 1 base and J by 5 bases; unmatched bases: 6. The CDR3 runs to 15 residues. The CDR3 DNA is TGTGCCAGTAGTATAGGCGGGGGGATTGGCGAGACCCAGTACTTC. This gives the protein CASSIGGGIGETQYF.

The V gene is TRBV6-2 or TRBV6-3, the J gene TRBJ2-5; no clear D. Trimming shortened V by 5 bases and J by 7 bases, and 11 bases separated the two germline ends. This CDR3 is built from 12 residues. Germline V gene sequence: CDR1 MNHEY, CDR2 SVGEGT. The CDR3, as DNA: TGTGCCAGCAGTCCCTCCCAGGTGACCCAGTACTTC. The encoded protein is CASSPSQVTQYF.

The rearrangement links TRBV5-6 to TRBJ2-5, with TRBD1 matching over 12 bases. V shed 4 bases and J 5 bases; nucleotides not matched to a gene: 9. The CDR3 has 16 residues. Per germline, CDR1 SGHDT and CDR2 YYEEEE. The CDR3, as DNA: TGTGCCAGCAGCGGCCGGGACAGGGGGCGCAGGGAGACCCAGTACTTC. Translating gives CASSGRDRGRRETQYF.

The rearrangement uses TRBV19 and TRBJ1-4; D is unresolved. The germline V gene has CDR1 LNHDA and CDR2 SQIVND (reference sequence). This CDR3 has 12 residues. With 4 bases removed from V and 8 bases from J, the gap between germline ends came to 8 bases. DNA for the CDR3: TGTGCCAGTAGTAAAAGAGGAGAAAAACTGTTTTTT. It translates to CASSKRGEKLFF.

The chain employs TRBV4-3 and TRBJ1-2; 8 bases match TRBD1. The CDR3 consists of 16 residues. The V gene end was trimmed by 2 bases and the J gene end by 5 bases; junction bases not matched to a gene: 10. Germline V CDR1 and CDR2: LGHNA, YSLEER. The CDR3 here is CASSQTRTGSGYGYTF. Here the CDR3 DNA reads TGCGCCAGCAGCCAAACCCGGACAGGGAGTGGGTATGGCTACACCTTC.

The chain uses TRBV5-1 and TRBJ2-3, with D unresolved. The CDR3 totals 15 residues. V lost 0 bases to trimming and J lost 0 bases, with 8 bases between them. Germline values: CDR1 SGHRS, CDR2 YFSETQ. The CDR3 sequence is CASSLAQMSTDTQYF. CDR3 bases: TGCGCCAGCAGCTTGGCACAAATGAGCACAGATACGCAGTATTTT. Based on the CDR3 plus reference TRBV5-1 and TRBJ2-3, the full variable domain is KAGVTQTPRYLIKTRGQQVTLSCSPISGHRSVSWYQQTPGQGLQFLFEYFSETQRNKGNFPGRFSGRQFSNSRSEMNVSTLELGDSALYLCASSLAQMSTDTQYFGPGTRLTVL.

V usage is TRBV27 and J usage is TRBJ2-3; 7 bases agree with TRBD2. This CDR3 has 15 residues. The germline gives CDR1 MNHEY, CDR2 SMNVEV (reference sequence). The ends lost 3 bases at V and 5 bases at J; junction bases unmatched: 8. The CDR3 region has the DNA TGTGCCAGCAGTTTTGGCGGGAGTCTCGGAGATACGCAGTATTTT. It codes for CASSFGGSLGDTQYF.

The chain is built from TRBV5-6 and TRBJ2-6, with D maybe TRBD1 (6 bases). The V and J ends lost 5 bases and 2 bases respectively, with 17 bases between them. From germline, CDR1 is SGHDT and CDR2 YYEEEE. The CDR3 is 17 amino acids. This CDR3 is CASSRPGGTPGANVLTF. The CDR3 nucleotides are TGTGCCAGCAGTCGCCCTGGGGGCACCCCTGGGGCCAACGTCCTGACTTTC.

This sequence joins TRBV19 and TRBJ1-5; perhaps TRBD1 as D (6 bases). V was pared by 7 bases and J by 9 bases, with 13 bases between. The CDR3 length is 12 residues. The germline V gene has CDR1 LNHDA and CDR2 SQIVND (reference sequence). The CDR3 bases are TGTGCCAGTAACACCGACAGGTCGCCCCAGCATTTT. It yields the protein CASNTDRSPQHF.